One and the same sample provided the 4 T cell receptor beta chains below, sequenced in a study of blood T cells in healthy people across ages. With a J-beta primer mix and a sample-barcoded 5' primer, a second PCR ran about 7 to 12 cycles. One entry per CDR3 protein results from TCRdb running MiXCR on the 5' RACE reads. The sample records about 570,000 distinct CDR3 sequences, approximately 25% being singletons. The sequencing sample was made of blood. The source of these receptors is a woman aged 70 to 79 in good health.

V and J are TRBV6-2 or TRBV6-3 and TRBJ1-4; D is undetermined. Trimming pared 4 bases from V and 5 bases from J, leaving 20 bases between. CDR1 MNHEY and CDR2 SVGEGT come from the germline V gene. The CDR3 sequence is 17 residues long. The CDR3: CASSSFRGLPSNEKLFF. CDR3 nucleotide sequence: TGTGCCAGCAGTTCATTCCGAGGACTGCCGTCAAATGAAAAACTGTTTTTT.

The chain couples TRBV29-1 to TRBJ1-2; D may be TRBD1 (6 bases). The CDR3 has 13 residues. Between the trimmed V and J ends, which lost 0 bases and 10 bases, there was a span of 15 bases. Per the germline V gene, CDR1 is SQVTM and CDR2 is ANQGSEA. The CDR3 reads CSVEEMPGEDYTF. For the CDR3, the DNA is TGCAGCGTTGAAGAAATGCCAGGGGAAGACTACACCTTC.

The gene calls are TRBV5-1 and TRBJ2-1; D remains unclear. The ends were cut back, 0 bases at V and 8 bases at J, with 6 bases in the middle. Per the germline V gene, CDR1 is SGHRS and CDR2 is YFSETQ. CDR3 size: 12 residues. CDR3 region: CASSLAPYEQFF. The CDR3, as DNA: TGCGCCAGCAGCTTGGCGCCCTATGAGCAGTTCTTC.

This clonotype was recorded a few times. The rearrangement uses TRBV4-3 and TRBJ1-2; 9 bases are shared with TRBD1. The junction had 5 bases not matched to a gene; V was cut back by 8 bases and J by 7 bases. The CDR3 length is 12 residues. CDR1 and CDR2 from the germline V gene are LGHNA and YSLEER. Written as DNA, the CDR3 is TGCGCCAGCGGGGGACAGGGCGGTGGCTACACCTTC. Translation gives CASGGQGGGYTF.